This is a list of T cell receptor beta chains from one sample in a study of siplizumab effects on memory and regulatory T cells. Clones were sequenced by immunoSEQ multiplex PCR, and TCRdb holds only the in-frame ones, with some missing. The table has some 88,000 clones, 80% to 90% seen once. Sample: CD4+ T cells sorted from blood. The receptors were sampled from a human donor in good health. Each CDR3 is given with its conserved first and last residue. The D gene is left open where the match is weak. A clone size is listed for some rows: how often the clone was seen (once, few, many), or a class if it is expanded.

clone_size: .; v_call: TRBV7-9; d_call: .; j_call: TRBJ2-1; cdr3_nt: TGTGCCAGCAGCTTAAAGGGGGGAGATTTCGATGAGCAGTTCTTC; cdr3_aa: CASSLKGGDFDEQFF
clone_size: .; v_call: TRBV19; d_call: TRBD1; j_call: TRBJ1-4; cdr3_nt: TGTGCCAGTAGTATCGGGGACAGCAATGAAAAACTGTTTTTT; cdr3_aa: CASSIGDSNEKLFF
clone_size: .; v_call: TRBV15; d_call: .; j_call: TRBJ2-4; cdr3_nt: TGTGCCACCAGCAGCGGGGAGACCGCCAAAAACATTCAGTACTTC; cdr3_aa: CATSSGETAKNIQYF
clone_size: .; v_call: TRBV7-2; d_call: .; j_call: TRBJ1-1; cdr3_nt: TGTGCCAGCAGCTTTGGGAGGACCCCTGAAGCTTTCTTT; cdr3_aa: CASSFGRTPEAFF
clone_size: .; v_call: TRBV19; d_call: TRBD2; j_call: TRBJ2-5; cdr3_nt: TGTGCCAGTAGTAAAATTAGCGGGAGTCCACAAGAGACCCAGTACTTC; cdr3_aa: CASSKISGSPQETQYF
clone_size: .; v_call: TRBV2; d_call: TRBD1; j_call: TRBJ1-5; cdr3_nt: TGTGCCAGCAGTGGACAGGGGGATCAGCCCCAGCATTTT; cdr3_aa: CASSGQGDQPQHF
clone_size: .; v_call: TRBV5-1; d_call: .; j_call: TRBJ1-1; cdr3_nt: TGCGCCAGCAGCTTGGACCTGACGGGGGTAGAGGCTTTCTTT; cdr3_aa: CASSLDLTGVEAFF
clone_size: .; v_call: TRBV28; d_call: .; j_call: TRBJ2-1; cdr3_nt: TGTGCCACCTCGGGCAGGGGGAGGGGTTCAAATGAGCAGTTCTTC; cdr3_aa: CATSGRGRGSNEQFF
clone_size: once; v_call: TRBV28; d_call: .; j_call: TRBJ1-1; cdr3_nt: TGTGCCAGCAGGCCTTCACTCGGGCTGAACACTGAAGCTTTCTTT; cdr3_aa: CASRPSLGLNTEAFF
clone_size: .; v_call: TRBV18; d_call: .; j_call: TRBJ1-1; cdr3_nt: TGTGCCAGCTCACCACCGTGGAAGGGGCCCGCCACTGAAGCTTTCTTT; cdr3_aa: CASSPPWKGPATEAFF
clone_size: .; v_call: TRBV30; d_call: .; j_call: TRBJ2-1; cdr3_nt: TGTGCCTGGAGCCAACAGGGCAATGAGCAGTTCTTC; cdr3_aa: CAWSQQGNEQFF
clone_size: .; v_call: TRBV19; d_call: .; j_call: TRBJ2-5; cdr3_nt: TGTGCCAGTAGTAGGACTATAACTGAGACCCAGTACTTC; cdr3_aa: CASSRTITETQYF
clone_size: few; v_call: TRBV19; d_call: .; j_call: TRBJ1-5; cdr3_nt: TGTGCCAGTAGTCTCCTTTCACGGGGCAATCAGCCCCAGCATTTT; cdr3_aa: CASSLLSRGNQPQHF
clone_size: .; v_call: TRBV5-1; d_call: .; j_call: TRBJ1-3; cdr3_nt: TGCGCCAGCAGCTTCTCGGGGGATGGAAACACCATATATTTT; cdr3_aa: CASSFSGDGNTIYF
clone_size: .; v_call: TRBV4-3; d_call: .; j_call: TRBJ1-2; cdr3_nt: TGCGCCAGCAGCCAAGGAGGGGCAGGGAGAAACTATGGCTACACCTTC; cdr3_aa: CASSQGGAGRNYGYTF
clone_size: .; v_call: TRBV7-7; d_call: .; j_call: TRBJ2-1; cdr3_nt: TGTGCTAGCAGCCTCAGCCCGAGCTCCTACAATGAGCAGTTCTTC; cdr3_aa: CASSLSPSSYNEQFF
clone_size: .; v_call: TRBV5-8; d_call: TRBD1; j_call: TRBJ1-5; cdr3_nt: TGTGCCAGCAGCTTGGAAGGGGGCGCGGGCAATCAGCCCCAGCATTTT; cdr3_aa: CASSLEGGAGNQPQHF
clone_size: .; v_call: TRBV30; d_call: .; j_call: TRBJ2-1; cdr3_nt: TGTGCCTGGAGTGACTACAGGGCCACGGGCAATGAGCAGTTCTTC; cdr3_aa: CAWSDYRATGNEQFF
clone_size: .; v_call: TRBV30; d_call: .; j_call: TRBJ1-1; cdr3_nt: TGTGCCTGGAGTGTACCCCAAGAACGCACTGAAGCTTTCTTT; cdr3_aa: CAWSVPQERTEAFF
clone_size: .; v_call: TRBV19; d_call: TRBD2; j_call: TRBJ2-1; cdr3_nt: TGTGCCAGTAGTATCCCAAGCGGGAGCGGGTACAATGAGCAGTTCTTC; cdr3_aa: CASSIPSGSGYNEQFF
clone_size: .; v_call: TRBV18; d_call: .; j_call: TRBJ1-5; cdr3_nt: TGTGCCAGCTCACCACTTGGGGGGGGCAATCAGCCCCAGCATTTT; cdr3_aa: CASSPLGGGNQPQHF
clone_size: .; v_call: TRBV25-1; d_call: .; j_call: TRBJ1-3; cdr3_nt: TGTGCCAGCAGTGAATTATCGGGCCTCTCTGGAAACACCATATATTTT; cdr3_aa: CASSELSGLSGNTIYF
clone_size: .; v_call: TRBV5-1; d_call: TRBD1; j_call: TRBJ2-5; cdr3_nt: TGCGCCAGCAGCTTGTCAGGGGGCGAGGAGACCCAGTACTTC; cdr3_aa: CASSLSGGEETQYF
clone_size: .; v_call: TRBV28; d_call: .; j_call: TRBJ1-3; cdr3_nt: TGTGCCAGCAGTTTATCGGGGTCTGGAAACACCATATATTTT; cdr3_aa: CASSLSGSGNTIYF
clone_size: once; v_call: TRBV5-6; d_call: .; j_call: TRBJ1-6; cdr3_nt: TGTGCCAGCAGCTTGGCAGGGGCCACAGGCTTGAGGTCACCCCTCCACTTT; cdr3_aa: CASSLAGATGLRSPLHF
clone_size: .; v_call: TRBV5-6; d_call: TRBD2; j_call: TRBJ2-4; cdr3_nt: TGTGCCAGCAGCTGGATAGCGGCGGGAGGCGTGGGCATTCAGTACTTC; cdr3_aa: CASSWIAAGGVGIQYF
clone_size: .; v_call: TRBV7-9; d_call: TRBD1; j_call: TRBJ2-5; cdr3_nt: TGTGCCAGCAGCTTAGTGTGGGACAGGGAAGAGACCCAGTACTTC; cdr3_aa: CASSLVWDREETQYF
clone_size: once; v_call: TRBV5-4; d_call: TRBD2; j_call: TRBJ2-7; cdr3_nt: TGTGCCAGCAGCTTGGATTCTAGCGGCTCCTACGAGCAGTACTTC; cdr3_aa: CASSLDSSGSYEQYF
clone_size: .; v_call: TRBV27; d_call: TRBD1; j_call: TRBJ2-1; cdr3_nt: TGTGCCAGCAGTTCATACAGGGGCGCGGGTCTCAATGAGCAGTTCTTC; cdr3_aa: CASSSYRGAGLNEQFF
clone_size: once; v_call: TRBV7-9; d_call: .; j_call: TRBJ1-3; cdr3_nt: TGTGCCAGCAGCTCACAGGGCTACCCCTCTGGAAACACCATATATTTT; cdr3_aa: CASSSQGYPSGNTIYF
clone_size: few; v_call: TRBV19; d_call: .; j_call: TRBJ2-1; cdr3_nt: TGTGCCAGTCGGGTCCCCGGGAGATTGAATGAGCAGTTCTTC; cdr3_aa: CASRVPGRLNEQFF
clone_size: .; v_call: TRBV2; d_call: .; j_call: TRBJ1-4; cdr3_nt: TGTGCCAGCATGGTGAGAAATGAAAAACTGTTTTTT; cdr3_aa: CASMVRNEKLFF
clone_size: .; v_call: TRBV28; d_call: .; j_call: TRBJ2-7; cdr3_nt: TGTGCCAGCAGCCAACACAGGAGGTACCTCTACGAGCAGTACTTC; cdr3_aa: CASSQHRRYLYEQYF
clone_size: .; v_call: TRBV28; d_call: .; j_call: TRBJ2-3; cdr3_nt: TGTGCCAGCAGCCGATGGGGGCAGGGAGGGGGAGATACGCAGTATTTT; cdr3_aa: CASSRWGQGGGDTQYF
clone_size: .; v_call: TRBV29-1; d_call: .; j_call: TRBJ1-1; cdr3_nt: TGCAGCGTTGACGATGCAGGGTCTGGAACTGAAGCTTTCTTT; cdr3_aa: CSVDDAGSGTEAFF
clone_size: .; v_call: TRBV18; d_call: TRBD1; j_call: TRBJ1-5; cdr3_nt: TGTGCCAGCGCCGGGACAGGGAATCAGCCCCAGCATTTT; cdr3_aa: CASAGTGNQPQHF
clone_size: .; v_call: TRBV7-9; d_call: .; j_call: TRBJ1-1; cdr3_nt: TGTGCCAGCAGCTTAGGAGGGTTTGAGGTGGCTTTCTTT; cdr3_aa: CASSLGGFEVAFF
clone_size: .; v_call: TRBV10-3; d_call: .; j_call: TRBJ1-5; cdr3_nt: TGTGCCATCAGTGAAGTCACAGACGTCAATCAGCCCCAGCATTTT; cdr3_aa: CAISEVTDVNQPQHF
clone_size: once; v_call: TRBV7-2; d_call: .; j_call: TRBJ2-2; cdr3_nt: TGTGCCAGCCCCAGCGGTGGCGGGGAGCTGTTTTTT; cdr3_aa: CASPSGGGELFF
clone_size: .; v_call: TRBV5-4; d_call: .; j_call: TRBJ1-2; cdr3_nt: TGTGCCAGCAGCTTTGACAGGAGTAACTATGGCTACACCTTC; cdr3_aa: CASSFDRSNYGYTF
clone_size: .; v_call: TRBV4-2; d_call: TRBD1; j_call: TRBJ1-2; cdr3_nt: TGTGCCAGCAGCCATACGACGGGAGGGACAGAGGCAAACTATGGCTACACCTTC; cdr3_aa: CASSHTTGGTEANYGYTF
clone_size: .; v_call: TRBV12-5; d_call: TRBD1; j_call: TRBJ2-2; cdr3_nt: TGTGCTAGTGGACCTACATCAGGGGGACGGAGAAAAACCGGGGAGCTGTTTTTT; cdr3_aa: CASGPTSGGRRKTGELFF
clone_size: .; v_call: TRBV7-9; d_call: TRBD1; j_call: TRBJ2-7; cdr3_nt: TGTGCCAGCAGCTCCTCAGGGGGCAGCGACGAGCAGTACTTC; cdr3_aa: CASSSSGGSDEQYF
clone_size: .; v_call: TRBV18; d_call: TRBD2; j_call: TRBJ2-2; cdr3_nt: TGTGCCAGCTCACCGCGAGTAGCGGGAGGTAACACCGGGGAGCTGTTTTTT; cdr3_aa: CASSPRVAGGNTGELFF
clone_size: .; v_call: TRBV5-6; d_call: TRBD2; j_call: TRBJ2-2; cdr3_nt: TGTGCCAGCAGAGCGGGAACGGACGGGGAGCTGTTTTTT; cdr3_aa: CASRAGTDGELFF
clone_size: .; v_call: TRBV10-3; d_call: .; j_call: TRBJ1-5; cdr3_nt: TGTGCCATCAGGGGAGAAGGTCCCCAGCATTTT; cdr3_aa: CAIRGEGPQHF